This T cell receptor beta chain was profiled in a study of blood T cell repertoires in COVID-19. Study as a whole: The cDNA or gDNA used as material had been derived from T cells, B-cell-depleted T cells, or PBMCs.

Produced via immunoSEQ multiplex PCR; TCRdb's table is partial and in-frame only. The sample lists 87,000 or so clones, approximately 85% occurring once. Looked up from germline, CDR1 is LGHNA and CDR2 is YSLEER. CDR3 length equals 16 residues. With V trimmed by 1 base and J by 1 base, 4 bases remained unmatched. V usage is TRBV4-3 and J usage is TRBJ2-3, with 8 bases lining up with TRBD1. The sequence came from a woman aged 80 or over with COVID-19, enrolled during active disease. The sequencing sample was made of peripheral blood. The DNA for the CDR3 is TGCGCCAGCAGCCAAGTCCCGGACAGGGGCACAGATACGCAGTATTTT. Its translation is CASSQVPDRGTDTQYF.